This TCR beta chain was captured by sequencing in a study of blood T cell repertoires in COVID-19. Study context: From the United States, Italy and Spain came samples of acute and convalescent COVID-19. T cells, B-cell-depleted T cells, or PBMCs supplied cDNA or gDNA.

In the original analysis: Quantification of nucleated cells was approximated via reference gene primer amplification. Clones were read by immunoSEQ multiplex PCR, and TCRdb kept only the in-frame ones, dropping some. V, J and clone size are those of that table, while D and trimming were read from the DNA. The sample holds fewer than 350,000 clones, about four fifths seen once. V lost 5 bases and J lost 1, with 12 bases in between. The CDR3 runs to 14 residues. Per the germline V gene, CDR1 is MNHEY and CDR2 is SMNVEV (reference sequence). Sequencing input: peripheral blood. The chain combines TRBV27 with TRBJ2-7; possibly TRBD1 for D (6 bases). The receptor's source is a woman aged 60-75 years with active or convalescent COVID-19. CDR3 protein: CASSPDSSSYEQYF. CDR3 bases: TGTGCCAGCAGTCCGGACAGTTCTTCCTACGAGCAGTACTTC.